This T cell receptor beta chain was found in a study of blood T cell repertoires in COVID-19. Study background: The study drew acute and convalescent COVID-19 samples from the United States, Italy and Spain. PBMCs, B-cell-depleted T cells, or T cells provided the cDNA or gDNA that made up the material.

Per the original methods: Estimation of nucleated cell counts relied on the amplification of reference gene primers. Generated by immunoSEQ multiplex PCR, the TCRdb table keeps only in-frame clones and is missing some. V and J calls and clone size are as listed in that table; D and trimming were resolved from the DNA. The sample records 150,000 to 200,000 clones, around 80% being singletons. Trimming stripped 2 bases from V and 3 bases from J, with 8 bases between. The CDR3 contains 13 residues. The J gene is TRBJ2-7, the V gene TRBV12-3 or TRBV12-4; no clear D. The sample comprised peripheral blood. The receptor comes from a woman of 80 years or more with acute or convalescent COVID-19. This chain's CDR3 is CASSLFRNYEQYF. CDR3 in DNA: TGTGCCAGCAGTTTATTCAGAAACTACGAGCAGTACTTC.